A selection of T cell receptor beta chains follows, all from one sample in a study. Using its own MiXCR run on the 5' RACE reads, TCRdb lists one record per CDR3 protein. The table includes about 50,000 distinct CDR3 sequences, more than 25% detected once. The sequenced material came from naive CD4+ T cells sorted from blood. Receptor source: a female donor with breast cancer. Both conserved end residues are part of each CDR3. A D gene is named only where the DNA matches it firmly. Not all rows give a size; the values are once, few, many and, for expanded clones, a class.

v_call,d_call,clone_size,j_call,cdr3_length,cdr3_aa,cdr3_nt
TRBV30,TRBD1,.,TRBJ1-2,13,CAWSSGTAYGYTF,TGTGCCTGGAGTTCCGGGACAGCCTATGGCTACACCTTC
TRBV7-9,.,few,TRBJ2-5,15,CASSLEGQFQETQYF,TGTGCCAGCAGCTTGGAGGGACAGTTCCAAGAGACCCAGTACTTC
TRBV5-6,TRBD2,.,TRBJ2-7,16,CARGSSGRFRSYEQYF,TGTGCCAGAGGGTCTAGCGGGAGGTTTCGGTCCTACGAGCAGTACTTC
TRBV12-3/TRBV12-4,.,.,TRBJ1-6,13,CASSRQNNSPLHF,TGTGCCAGCAGTCGACAGAATAATTCACCCCTCCACTTT
TRBV7-9,.,.,TRBJ2-7,13,CASSFGLTYEQYF,TGTGCCAGCAGCTTTGGGCTGACGTACGAGCAGTACTTC
TRBV5-6,.,.,TRBJ1-1,13,CASSLGINTEAFF,TGTGCCAGCAGCTTAGGGATTAACACTGAAGCTTTCTTT
TRBV10-3,.,many,TRBJ2-5,12,CAMGGSGETQYF,TGTGCCATGGGGGGATCGGGGGAGACCCAGTACTTC
TRBV12-3/TRBV12-4,.,.,TRBJ2-1,14,CASSLGTDHNEQFF,TGTGCCAGCAGTTTAGGGACAGACCACAATGAGCAGTTCTTC
TRBV20-1,.,few,TRBJ2-3,13,CSASERYTDTQYF,TGCAGTGCTTCGGAACGTTACACAGATACGCAGTATTTT
TRBV7-2,.,many,TRBJ2-3,13,CASSPSRTDTQYF,TGTGCCAGCAGCCCCTCCCGAACAGATACGCAGTATTTT
TRBV24-1,.,.,TRBJ1-2,14,CATSDLQGNYGYTF,TGTGCCACCAGTGATTTGCAAGGAAACTATGGCTACACCTTC
TRBV7-7,.,.,TRBJ2-7,14,CASSPEVLGYEQYF,TGTGCTAGCAGTCCGGAGGTTTTGGGCTACGAGCAGTACTTC
TRBV4-1,.,.,TRBJ1-4,14,CASSQVASREKLFF,TGCGCCAGCAGCCAAGTGGCTTCGCGAGAAAAACTGTTTTTT
TRBV20-1,TRBD2,many,TRBJ2-1,15,CSARALAGGYNEQFF,TGCAGTGCTAGAGCACTAGCGGGGGGGTACAATGAGCAGTTCTTC
TRBV7-2,.,.,TRBJ2-5,14,CASSSFVRRETQYF,TGTGCCAGCAGCTCTTTTGTACGGCGGGAGACCCAGTACTTC
TRBV7-8,.,many,TRBJ2-7,14,CASSSRDTVYEQYF,TGTGCCAGCAGCTCCAGGGACACCGTCTACGAGCAGTACTTC
TRBV3-1,TRBD1,.,TRBJ1-2,13,CASQAGTGFGYTF,TGTGCCAGCCAGGCCGGGACAGGGTTCGGCTACACCTTC
TRBV5-1,.,few,TRBJ2-2,15,CASSFAVSNTGELFF,TGCGCCAGCAGCTTTGCAGTATCGAACACCGGGGAGCTGTTTTTT
TRBV4-1,.,few,TRBJ1-4,18,CASSQVNMGFRADEKLFF,TGCGCCAGCAGCCAAGTAAATATGGGGTTTCGGGCGGATGAAAAACTGTTTTTT
TRBV27,TRBD1,.,TRBJ1-1,21,CASSLRPGTGAERRMNTEAFF,TGTGCCAGCAGTTTGCGTCCCGGGACAGGGGCCGAACGGAGGATGAACACTGAAGCTTTCTTT
TRBV4-1,.,.,TRBJ1-4,15,CASSPYRQYNEKLFF,TGCGCCAGCAGCCCGTACAGACAGTATAATGAAAAACTGTTTTTT
TRBV7-2,.,.,TRBJ1-2,13,CASSLEVSYGYTF,TGTGCCAGCAGCTTAGAGGTCTCCTATGGCTACACCTTC
TRBV9,TRBD1,few,TRBJ1-4,15,CASSVGTGSNEKLFF,TGTGCCAGCAGCGTCGGGACAGGGTCTAATGAAAAACTGTTTTTT
TRBV15,.,few,TRBJ2-7,13,CATSGRSGYEQYF,TGTGCCACCAGCGGGCGGAGCGGCTACGAGCAGTACTTC
TRBV4-2,.,.,TRBJ2-5,14,CASSSLGPEKTQYF,TGTGCCAGCAGCTCGTTGGGACCTGAAAAGACCCAGTACTTC
TRBV6-2/TRBV6-3,TRBD2,few,TRBJ2-1,24,CASTHLFEGWVRREGPSSYNEQFF,TGTGCCAGCACACACCTGTTTGAGGGTTGGGTGCGGCGGGAGGGGCCCAGCTCCTACAATGAGCAGTTCTTC
TRBV28,TRBD1,.,TRBJ1-5,14,CASLGQVSNQPQHF,TGTGCCAGCCTTGGACAGGTTAGCAATCAGCCCCAGCATTTT
TRBV29-1,TRBD1,many,TRBJ2-2,14,CSVIGTGITGELFF,TGCAGCGTGATCGGGACAGGTATCACCGGGGAGCTGTTTTTT
TRBV25-1,.,.,TRBJ2-3,13,CASSLTGTDTQYF,TGTGCCAGCAGCCTCACAGGGACAGATACGCAGTATTTT
TRBV7-2,.,.,TRBJ2-1,21,CASSSPLGGVSGPSSYNEQFF,TGTGCCAGCAGCTCACCCCTGGGGGGAGTCTCGGGACCGAGCTCCTACAATGAGCAGTTCTTC
TRBV9,.,.,TRBJ2-1,12,CASSAGLGRQFF,TGTGCCAGCAGCGCGGGGCTTGGGAGGCAGTTCTTC
TRBV6-1,TRBD1,.,TRBJ1-5,13,CASSEQGDQPQHF,TGTGCCAGCAGTGAGCAGGGGGATCAGCCCCAGCATTTT
TRBV25-1,TRBD1,.,TRBJ1-5,16,CASSGIGTATYQPQHF,TGTGCCAGCAGTGGAATAGGGACAGCGACTTATCAGCCCCAGCATTTT
TRBV7-6,TRBD1,.,TRBJ1-6,14,CASSREAGGSPLHF,TGTGCCAGCAGCAGGGAGGCAGGGGGTTCACCCCTCCACTTT
TRBV7-6,.,.,TRBJ2-1,13,CASSLEGHGEQFF,TGTGCCAGCAGCTTAGAGGGACACGGTGAGCAGTTCTTC
TRBV9,TRBD2,.,TRBJ2-5,16,CASSLYMGLAGETQYF,TGTGCCAGCAGCTTATACATGGGACTAGCGGGAGAGACCCAGTACTTC
TRBV20-1,.,once,TRBJ2-6,15,CSARTGDSGANVLTF,TGCAGTGCTAGAACAGGTGACTCTGGGGCCAACGTCCTGACTTTC
TRBV7-2,.,.,TRBJ1-1,14,CASSSPILGAEAFF,TGTGCCAGCAGCTCCCCGATCCTTGGGGCTGAAGCTTTCTTT
TRBV20-1,.,once,TRBJ2-3,16,CSARISGGGPTDTQYF,TGCAGTGCTAGAATTTCAGGGGGAGGGCCCACAGATACGCAGTATTTT
TRBV20-1,TRBD2,many,TRBJ2-7,15,CSAPGLAGGPLEQYF,TGCAGTGCTCCGGGACTAGCGGGGGGCCCCCTCGAGCAGTACTTC
TRBV5-1,.,few,TRBJ1-3,16,CASSRSTVTSGNTIYF,TGCGCCAGCAGCCGTTCAACAGTGACCTCTGGAAACACCATATATTTT
TRBV6-6,.,.,TRBJ1-4,14,CASRPVGRNEKLLF,TGTGCCAGCAGACCCGTCGGACGTAATGAAAAACTGCTTTTT
TRBV6-1,.,few,TRBJ2-5,14,CASTGRGLGETQYF,TGTGCCAGCACCGGAAGGGGGTTAGGAGAGACCCAGTACTTC
TRBV7-2,.,many,TRBJ2-2,12,CASSLDTGELFF,TGTGCCAGCAGCTTAGACACCGGGGAGCTGTTTTTT
TRBV7-9,.,few,TRBJ2-3,14,CASTPGTFGDTQYF,TGTGCCAGCACCCCCGGGACCTTCGGAGATACGCAGTATTTT
TRBV20-1,TRBD2,.,TRBJ2-5,13,CSAPKAGEGTQYF,TGCAGTGCTCCAAAGGCGGGAGAAGGGACCCAGTACTTC
TRBV9,.,few,TRBJ2-3,13,CASSKGLPLTQYF,TGTGCCAGCAGCAAGGGACTTCCTCTCACGCAGTATTTT
TRBV21-1,.,few,TRBJ2-7,13,CASSLFGLGEQYF,TGTGCCAGCAGCCTTTTTGGATTAGGCGAGCAGTACTTC
TRBV12-3/TRBV12-4,.,.,TRBJ1-1,14,CASTLLGGNTEAFF,TGTGCCAGCACCCTTCTAGGGGGGAACACTGAAGCTTTCTTT
TRBV7-9,TRBD1,few,TRBJ1-2,13,CASSPDRAIGYTF,TGTGCCAGCAGCCCCGACAGGGCTATCGGCTACACCTTC
TRBV9,.,.,TRBJ1-2,15,CASGVGGSGIGGYTF,TGTGCCAGCGGCGTAGGGGGTTCGGGCATCGGTGGCTACACCTTC
TRBV7-7,.,few,TRBJ2-3,14,CASSSGGGVDTQYF,TGTGCTAGCAGCTCTGGGGGAGGAGTAGATACGCAGTATTTT